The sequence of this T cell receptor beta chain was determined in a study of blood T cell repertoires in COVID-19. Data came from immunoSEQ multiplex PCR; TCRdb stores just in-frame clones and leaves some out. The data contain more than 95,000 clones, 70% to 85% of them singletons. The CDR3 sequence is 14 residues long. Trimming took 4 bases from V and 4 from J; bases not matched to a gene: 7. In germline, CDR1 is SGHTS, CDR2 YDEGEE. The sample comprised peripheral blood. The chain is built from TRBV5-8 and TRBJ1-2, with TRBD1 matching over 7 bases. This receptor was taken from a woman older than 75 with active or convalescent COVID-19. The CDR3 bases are TGTGCCAGCAGCCTCGGACAGGTCGGCTATGGCTACACCTTC. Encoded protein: CASSLGQVGYGYTF. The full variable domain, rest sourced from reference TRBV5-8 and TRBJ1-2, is EAGVTQSPTHLIKTRGQQATLRCSPISGHTSVYWYQQALGLGLQFLLWYDEGEERNRGNFPPRFSGRQFPNYSSELNVNALELEDSALYLCASSLGQVGYGYTFGSGTRLTVV.